This T cell receptor (beta chain) was identified in a study of blood T cell repertoires in COVID-19. The overall study: Whether acute or convalescent, the COVID-19 samples came from the United States, Italy and Spain.

Profiling relied on immunoSEQ multiplex PCR, and the TCRdb table lists in-frame clones only, not all of them. The profile covers about 150,000 clones, with about 85% appearing a single time and under 8.5% taken by the ten largest. Trimming removed 6 bases from V and 6 bases from J; junction bases left unmatched: 4. The CDR3 has 13 amino acids. Germline V lookup: CDR1 SGHTA, CDR2 FQGNSA. The rearrangement links TRBV7-2 to TRBJ1-1; 10 positions agree with TRBD1. Source material: peripheral blood. This receptor was taken from an older woman with COVID-19, enrolled during active disease. The CDR3, as DNA: TGTGCCAGCAGAACTGGACAGGGGGCTGAAGCTTTCTTT. This translates into CASRTGQGAEAFF.